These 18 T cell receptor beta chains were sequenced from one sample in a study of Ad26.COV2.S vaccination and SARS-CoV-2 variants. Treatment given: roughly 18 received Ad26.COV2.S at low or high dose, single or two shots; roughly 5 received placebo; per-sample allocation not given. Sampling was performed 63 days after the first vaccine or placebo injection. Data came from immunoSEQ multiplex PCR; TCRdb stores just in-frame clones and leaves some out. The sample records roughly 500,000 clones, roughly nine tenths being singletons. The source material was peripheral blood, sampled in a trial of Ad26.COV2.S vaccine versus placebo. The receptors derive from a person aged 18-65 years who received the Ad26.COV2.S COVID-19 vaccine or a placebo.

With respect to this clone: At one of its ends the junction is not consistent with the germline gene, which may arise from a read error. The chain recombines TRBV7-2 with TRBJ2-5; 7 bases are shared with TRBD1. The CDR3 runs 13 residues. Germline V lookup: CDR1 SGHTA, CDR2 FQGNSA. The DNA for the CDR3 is TGTGCCAGCAGCCCGGACAGGCGGGTGGTTAAGAACTTC. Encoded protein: CASSPDRRVVKNF.

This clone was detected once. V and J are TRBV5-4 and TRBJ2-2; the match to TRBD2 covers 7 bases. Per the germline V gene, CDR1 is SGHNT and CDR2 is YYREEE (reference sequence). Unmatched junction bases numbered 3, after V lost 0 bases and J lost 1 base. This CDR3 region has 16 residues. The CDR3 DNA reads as TGTGCCAGCAGCTTGGGCCGCGGGAGGAACACCGGGGAGCTGTTTTTT. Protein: CASSLGRGRNTGELFF. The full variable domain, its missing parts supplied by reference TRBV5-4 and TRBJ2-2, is ETGVTQSPTHLIKTRGQQVTLRCSSQSGHNTVSWYQQALGQGPQFIFQYYREEENGRGNFPPRFSGLQFPNYSSELNVNALELDDSALYLCASSLGRGRNTGELFFGEGSRLTVL.

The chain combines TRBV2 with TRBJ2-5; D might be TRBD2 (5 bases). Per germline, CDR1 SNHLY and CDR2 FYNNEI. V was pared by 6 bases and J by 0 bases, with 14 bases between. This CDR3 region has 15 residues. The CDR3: CASRRVDRYQETQYF. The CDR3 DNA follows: TGTGCCAGCAGGCGGGTTGACCGGTACCAAGAGACCCAGTACTTC.

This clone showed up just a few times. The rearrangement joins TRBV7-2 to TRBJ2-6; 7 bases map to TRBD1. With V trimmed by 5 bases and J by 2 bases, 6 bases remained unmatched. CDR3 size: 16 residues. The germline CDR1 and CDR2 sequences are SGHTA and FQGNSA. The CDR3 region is CASSPDRRAGANVLTF. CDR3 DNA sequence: TGTGCCAGCAGCCCGGACAGGCGGGCTGGGGCCAACGTCCTGACTTTC.

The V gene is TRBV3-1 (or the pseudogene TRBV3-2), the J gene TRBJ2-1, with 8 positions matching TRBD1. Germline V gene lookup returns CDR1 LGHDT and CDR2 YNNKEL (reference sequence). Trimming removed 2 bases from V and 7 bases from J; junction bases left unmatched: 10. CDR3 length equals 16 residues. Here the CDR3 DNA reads TGTGCCAGCAGCCAAAACACAGGGGGTCAAAGGAATGAGCAGTTCTTC. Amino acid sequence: CASSQNTGGQRNEQFF.

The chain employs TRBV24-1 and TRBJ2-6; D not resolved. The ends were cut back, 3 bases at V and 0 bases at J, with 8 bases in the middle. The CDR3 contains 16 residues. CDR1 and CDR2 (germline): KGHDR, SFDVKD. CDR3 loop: CATSDLGHSGANVLTF. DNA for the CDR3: TGTGCCACCAGTGATCTGGGCCACTCTGGGGCCAACGTCCTGACTTTC.

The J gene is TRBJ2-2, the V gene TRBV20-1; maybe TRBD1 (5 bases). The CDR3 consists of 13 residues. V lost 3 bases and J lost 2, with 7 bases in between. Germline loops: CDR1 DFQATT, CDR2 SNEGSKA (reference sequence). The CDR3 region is CSASRGNTGELFF. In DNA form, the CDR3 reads TGCAGTGCTAGTAGGGGAAACACCGGGGAGCTGTTTTTT.

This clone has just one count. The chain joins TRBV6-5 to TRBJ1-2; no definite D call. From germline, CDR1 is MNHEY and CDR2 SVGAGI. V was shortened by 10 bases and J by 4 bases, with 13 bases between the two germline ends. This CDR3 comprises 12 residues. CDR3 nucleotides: TGTGCCATCCACGGGCGGGGCTATGGCTACACCTTC. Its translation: CAIHGRGYGYTF.

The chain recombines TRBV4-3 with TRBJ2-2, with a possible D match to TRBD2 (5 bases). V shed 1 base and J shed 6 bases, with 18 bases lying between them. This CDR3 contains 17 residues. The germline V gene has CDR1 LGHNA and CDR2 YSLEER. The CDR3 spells CASSQVVPGLSAGELFF. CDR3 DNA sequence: TGCGCCAGCAGCCAAGTGGTTCCGGGGTTGTCGGCCGGGGAGCTGTTTTTT.

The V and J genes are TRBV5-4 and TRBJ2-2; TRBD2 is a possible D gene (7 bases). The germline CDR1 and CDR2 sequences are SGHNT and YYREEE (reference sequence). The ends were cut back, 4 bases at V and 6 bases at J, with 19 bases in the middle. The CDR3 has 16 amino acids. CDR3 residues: CASSRAGQGWSGELFF. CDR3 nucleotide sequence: TGTGCCAGCAGCCGAGCGGGGCAGGGGTGGTCCGGGGAGCTGTTTTTT.

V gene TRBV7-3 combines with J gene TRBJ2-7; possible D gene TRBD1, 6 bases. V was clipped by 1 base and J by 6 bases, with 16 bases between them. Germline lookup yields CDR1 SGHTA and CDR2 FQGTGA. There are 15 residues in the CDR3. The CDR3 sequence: CASSLMARGMGEQYF. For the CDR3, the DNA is TGTGCCAGCAGCTTAATGGCCAGGGGAATGGGCGAGCAGTACTTC.

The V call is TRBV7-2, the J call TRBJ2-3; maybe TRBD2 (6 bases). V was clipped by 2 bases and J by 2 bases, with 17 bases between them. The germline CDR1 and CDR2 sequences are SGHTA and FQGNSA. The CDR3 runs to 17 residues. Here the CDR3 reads CASSLTGTGYITDTQYF. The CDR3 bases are TGTGCCAGCAGCTTAACCGGGACTGGATATATCACAGATACGCAGTATTTT.

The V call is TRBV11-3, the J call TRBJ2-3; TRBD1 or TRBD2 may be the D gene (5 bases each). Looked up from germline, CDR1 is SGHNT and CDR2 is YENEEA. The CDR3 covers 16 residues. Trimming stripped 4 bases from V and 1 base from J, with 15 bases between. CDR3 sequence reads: CASSWLGTGGTDTQYF. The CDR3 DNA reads TGTGCCAGCAGCTGGTTGGGGACCGGGGGCACAGATACGCAGTATTTT.

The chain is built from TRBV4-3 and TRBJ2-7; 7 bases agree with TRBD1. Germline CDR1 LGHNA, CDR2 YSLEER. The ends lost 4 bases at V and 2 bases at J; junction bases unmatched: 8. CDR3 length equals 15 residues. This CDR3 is CASSLEGAGPYEQYF. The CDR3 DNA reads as TGCGCCAGCAGCCTCGAGGGGGCGGGTCCCTACGAGCAGTACTTC.

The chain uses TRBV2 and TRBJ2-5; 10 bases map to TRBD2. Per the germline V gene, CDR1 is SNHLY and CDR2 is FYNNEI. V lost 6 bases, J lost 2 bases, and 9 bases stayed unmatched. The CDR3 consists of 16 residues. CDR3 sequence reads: CASRGRLAGGQETQYF. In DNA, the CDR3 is TGTGCCAGCAGGGGGCGACTAGCGGGCGGGCAAGAGACCCAGTACTTC.

Here the CDR3 DNA reads TGTGCCTTCCGAAAGGGACAGATCACAGATACGCAGTATTTT. Translation gives CAFRKGQITDTQYF. V and J are TRBV2 and TRBJ2-3; TRBD1 matches at 7 bases. With 11 bases clipped from V and 2 bases from J, the junction kept 10 bases outside the gene matches. CDR1 SNHLY and CDR2 FYNNEI come from the germline V gene. This CDR3 comprises 14 residues. The full variable domain, in which reference TRBV2 and TRBJ2-3 provide the parts outside the CDR3, is EPEVTQTPSHQVTQMGQEVILRCVPISNHLYFYWYRQILGQKVEFLVSFYNNEISEKSEIFDDQFSVERPDGSNFTLKIRSTKLEDSAMYFCAFRKGQITDTQYFGPGTRLTVL.

CDR3 in DNA: TGCGCCAGCAGCCAAGGTCAGGGTGGGTTCGGTAACACTGAAGCTTTCTTT. This codes for CASSQGQGGFGNTEAFF. The chain joins TRBV4-3 to TRBJ1-1; perhaps TRBD1 as D (5 bases). The germline V gene encodes CDR1 LGHNA and CDR2 YSLEER. The CDR3 consists of 17 residues. V gave up 1 base and J gave up 2 bases, with 17 bases separating them.

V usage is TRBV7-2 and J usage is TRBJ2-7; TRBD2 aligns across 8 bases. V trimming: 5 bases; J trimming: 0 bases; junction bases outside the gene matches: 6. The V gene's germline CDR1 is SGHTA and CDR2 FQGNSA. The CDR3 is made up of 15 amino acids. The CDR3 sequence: CASSLRAGASYEQYV. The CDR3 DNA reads TGTGCCAGCAGCCTCAGAGCGGGAGCCTCCTACGAGCAGTACGTC.